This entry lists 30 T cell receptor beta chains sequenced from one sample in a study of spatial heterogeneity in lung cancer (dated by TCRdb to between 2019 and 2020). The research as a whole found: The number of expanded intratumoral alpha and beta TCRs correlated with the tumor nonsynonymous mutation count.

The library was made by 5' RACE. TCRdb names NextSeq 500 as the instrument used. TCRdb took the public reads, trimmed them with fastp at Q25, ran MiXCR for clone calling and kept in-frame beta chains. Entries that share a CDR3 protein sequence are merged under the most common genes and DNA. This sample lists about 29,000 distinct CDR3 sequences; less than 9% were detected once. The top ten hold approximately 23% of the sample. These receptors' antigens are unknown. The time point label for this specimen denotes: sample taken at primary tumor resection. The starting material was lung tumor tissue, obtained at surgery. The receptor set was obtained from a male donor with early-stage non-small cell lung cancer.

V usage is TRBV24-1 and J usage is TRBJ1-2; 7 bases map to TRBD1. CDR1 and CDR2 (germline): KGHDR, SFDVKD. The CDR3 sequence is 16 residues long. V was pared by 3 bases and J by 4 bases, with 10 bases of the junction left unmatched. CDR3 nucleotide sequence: TGTGCCACCAGTGATGCCACGACCGGGACAGCCTATGGCTACACCTTC. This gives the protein CATSDATTGTAYGYTF.

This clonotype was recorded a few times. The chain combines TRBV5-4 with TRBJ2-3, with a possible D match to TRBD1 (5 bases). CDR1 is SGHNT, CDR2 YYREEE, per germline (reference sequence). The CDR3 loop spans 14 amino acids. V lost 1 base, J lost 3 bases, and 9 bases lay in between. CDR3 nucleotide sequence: TGTGCCAGCAGCTTGCGGTCAGGGACAGATACGCAGTATTTT. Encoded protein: CASSLRSGTDTQYF.

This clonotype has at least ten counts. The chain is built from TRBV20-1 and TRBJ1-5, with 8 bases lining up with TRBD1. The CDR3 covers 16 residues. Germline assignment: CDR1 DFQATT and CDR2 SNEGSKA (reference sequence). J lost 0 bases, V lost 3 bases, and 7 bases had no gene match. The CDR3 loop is CSASPTGVSSNQPQHF. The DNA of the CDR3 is TGCAGTGCTAGTCCGACAGGGGTATCTAGCAATCAGCCCCAGCATTTT.

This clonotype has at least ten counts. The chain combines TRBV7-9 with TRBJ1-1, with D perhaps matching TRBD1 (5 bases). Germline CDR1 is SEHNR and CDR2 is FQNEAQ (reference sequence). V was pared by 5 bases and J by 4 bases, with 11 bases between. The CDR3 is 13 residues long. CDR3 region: CASSPDGTTEAFF. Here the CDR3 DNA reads TGTGCCAGCAGCCCAGATGGGACCACTGAAGCTTTCTTT.

CDR3 region: CASSLSGGFGELFF. CDR3 coding DNA: TGTGCCAGCAGCCTTAGCGGGGGATTCGGGGAGCTGTTTTTT. The J gene is TRBJ2-2, the V gene TRBV7-2; 9 bases align to TRBD2. V trimming: 5 bases; J trimming: 7 bases; junction bases outside the gene matches: 5. The length of the CDR3 is 14 residues. Germline values: CDR1 SGHTA, CDR2 FQGNSA. The full variable domain, its missing parts supplied by reference TRBV7-2 and TRBJ2-2, is GAGVSQSPSNKVTEKGKDVELRCDPISGHTALYWYRQSLGQGLEFLIYFQGNSAPDKSGLPSDRFSAERTGGSVSTLTIQRTQQEDSAVYLCASSLSGGFGELFFGEGSRLTVL.

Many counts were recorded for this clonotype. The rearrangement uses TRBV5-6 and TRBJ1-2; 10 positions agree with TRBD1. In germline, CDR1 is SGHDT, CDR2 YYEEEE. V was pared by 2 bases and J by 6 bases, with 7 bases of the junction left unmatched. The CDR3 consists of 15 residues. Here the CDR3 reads CASSLHDRGLNGYTF. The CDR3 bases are TGTGCCAGCAGCTTACACGACAGGGGGCTCAATGGCTACACCTTC.

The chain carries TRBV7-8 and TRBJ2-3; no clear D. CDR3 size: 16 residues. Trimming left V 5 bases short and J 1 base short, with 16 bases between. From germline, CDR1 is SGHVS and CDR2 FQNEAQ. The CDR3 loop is CASSPKRSQGTDTQYF. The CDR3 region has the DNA TGTGCCAGCAGCCCCAAGAGGAGTCAGGGCACAGATACGCAGTATTTT.

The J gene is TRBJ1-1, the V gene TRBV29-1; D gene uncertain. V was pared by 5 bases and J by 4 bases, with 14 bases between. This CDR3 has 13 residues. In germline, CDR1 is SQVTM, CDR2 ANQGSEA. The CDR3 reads CSVQQTSSTEAFF. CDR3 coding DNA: TGCAGCGTTCAACAGACGAGTAGCACTGAAGCTTTCTTT.

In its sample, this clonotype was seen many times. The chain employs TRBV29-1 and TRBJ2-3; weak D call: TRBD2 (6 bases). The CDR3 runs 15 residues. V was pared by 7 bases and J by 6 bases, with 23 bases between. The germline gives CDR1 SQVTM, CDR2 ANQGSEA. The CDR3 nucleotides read TGCAGCGCTGTGGTACGGGGCGCGGCGGGGGATACGCAGTATTTT. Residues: CSAVVRGAAGDTQYF.

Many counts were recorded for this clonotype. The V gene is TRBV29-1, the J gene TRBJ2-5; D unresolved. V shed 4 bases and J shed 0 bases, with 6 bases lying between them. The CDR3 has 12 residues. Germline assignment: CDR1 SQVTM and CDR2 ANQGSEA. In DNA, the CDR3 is TGCAGCGTTGGGACGCACCAAGAGACCCAGTACTTC. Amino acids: CSVGTHQETQYF.

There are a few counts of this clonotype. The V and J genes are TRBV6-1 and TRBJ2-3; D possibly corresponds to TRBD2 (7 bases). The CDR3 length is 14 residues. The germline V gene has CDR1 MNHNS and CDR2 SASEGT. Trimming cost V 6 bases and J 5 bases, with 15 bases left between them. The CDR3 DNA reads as TGTGCCAGCAGATCGCGGGGGCGTGGAGATACGCAGTATTTT. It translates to CASRSRGRGDTQYF.

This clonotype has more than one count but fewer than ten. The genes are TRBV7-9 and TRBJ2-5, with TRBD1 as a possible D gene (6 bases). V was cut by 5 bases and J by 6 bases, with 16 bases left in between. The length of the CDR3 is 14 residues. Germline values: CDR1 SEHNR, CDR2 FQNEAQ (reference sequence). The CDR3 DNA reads TGTGCCAGCAGCCCGTTGGCCCAGGGGCAGACCCAGTACTTC. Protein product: CASSPLAQGQTQYF.

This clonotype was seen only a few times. CDR3 amino acids: CASSPLAGGNNSPLHF. In nucleotides, the CDR3 is TGTGCCAGCAGTCCCCTCGCGGGGGGCAATAATTCACCCCTCCACTTT. The gene calls are TRBV6-5 and TRBJ1-6, with a possible D match to TRBD1 (6 bases). Germline CDR1 reads MNHEY; CDR2 reads SVGAGI. CDR3 length: 16 residues. Trimming took off 5 bases at V and 5 bases at J, with 16 bases between the two ends.

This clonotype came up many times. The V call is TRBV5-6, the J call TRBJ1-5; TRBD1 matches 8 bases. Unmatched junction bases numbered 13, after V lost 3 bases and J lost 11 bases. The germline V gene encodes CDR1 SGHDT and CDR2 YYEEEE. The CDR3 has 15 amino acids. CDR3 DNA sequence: TGTGCCAGCAGCTCCTCCGGGACAGGCCGGAGGGCCCAGCATTTT. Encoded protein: CASSSSGTGRRAQHF.

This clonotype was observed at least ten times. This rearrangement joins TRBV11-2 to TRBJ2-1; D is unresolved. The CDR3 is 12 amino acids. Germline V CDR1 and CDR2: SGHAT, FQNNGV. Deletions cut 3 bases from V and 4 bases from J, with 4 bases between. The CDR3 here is CASSFRYNEQFF. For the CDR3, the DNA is TGTGCCAGCAGCTTTCGGTACAATGAGCAGTTCTTC.

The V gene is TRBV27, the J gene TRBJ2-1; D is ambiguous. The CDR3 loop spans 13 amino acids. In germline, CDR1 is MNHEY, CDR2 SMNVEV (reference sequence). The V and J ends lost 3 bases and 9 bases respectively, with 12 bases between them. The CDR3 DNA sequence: TGTGCCAGCAGTTTGAGTTGGGGTAGTGAGCAGTTCTTC. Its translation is CASSLSWGSEQFF.

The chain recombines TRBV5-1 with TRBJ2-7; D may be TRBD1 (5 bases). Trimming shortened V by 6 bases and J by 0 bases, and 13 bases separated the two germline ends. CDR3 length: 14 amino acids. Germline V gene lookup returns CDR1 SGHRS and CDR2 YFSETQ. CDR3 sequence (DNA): TGCGCCAGCACCCACAGGATTAGCTCCTACGAGCAGTACTTC. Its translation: CASTHRISSYEQYF.

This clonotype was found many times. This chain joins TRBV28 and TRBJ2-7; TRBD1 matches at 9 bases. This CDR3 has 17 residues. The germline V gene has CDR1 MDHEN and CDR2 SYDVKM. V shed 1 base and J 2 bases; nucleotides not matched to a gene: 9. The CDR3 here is CASSLSPRTGATYEQYF. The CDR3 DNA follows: TGTGCCAGCAGTTTATCCCCACGGACAGGGGCCACCTACGAGCAGTACTTC.

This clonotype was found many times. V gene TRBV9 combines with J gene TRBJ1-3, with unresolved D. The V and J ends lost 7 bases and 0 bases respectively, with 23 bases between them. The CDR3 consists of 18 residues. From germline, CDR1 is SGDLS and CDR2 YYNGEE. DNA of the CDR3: TGTGCCAGCGGTATAGGGAGTTCCTATTTCTTCTCTGGAAACACCATATATTTT. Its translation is CASGIGSSYFFSGNTIYF.

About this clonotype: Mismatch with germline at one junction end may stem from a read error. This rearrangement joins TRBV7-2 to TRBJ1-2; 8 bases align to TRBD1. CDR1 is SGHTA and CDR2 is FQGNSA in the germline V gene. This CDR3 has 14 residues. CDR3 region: CASSFLQGDYGYTF. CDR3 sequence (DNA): TGCGCCAGCAGCTTCCTACAGGGGGACTATGGCTACACCTTC. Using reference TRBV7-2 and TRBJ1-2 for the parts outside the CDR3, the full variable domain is GAGVSQSPSNKVTEKGKDVELRCDPISGHTALYWYRQSLGQGLEFLIYFQGNSAPDKSGLPSDRFSAERTGGSVSTLTIQRTQQEDSAVYLCASSFLQGDYGYTFGSGTRLTVV.

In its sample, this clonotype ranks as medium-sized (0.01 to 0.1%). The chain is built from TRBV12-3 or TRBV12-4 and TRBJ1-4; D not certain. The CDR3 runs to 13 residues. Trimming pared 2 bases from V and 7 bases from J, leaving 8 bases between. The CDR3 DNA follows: TGTGCCAGCAGTTTAATAGAGGGTGAAAAACTGTTTTTT. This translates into CASSLIEGEKLFF.

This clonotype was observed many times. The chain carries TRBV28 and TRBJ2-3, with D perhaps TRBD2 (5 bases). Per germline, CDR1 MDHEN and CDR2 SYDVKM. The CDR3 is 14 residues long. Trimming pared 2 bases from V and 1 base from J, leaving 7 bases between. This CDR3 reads CASSLSSGTDTQYF. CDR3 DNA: TGTGCCAGCAGTTTAAGTAGCGGCACAGATACGCAGTATTTT.

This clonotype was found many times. CDR3 nucleotides: TGTGCCAGCAGCTTAGGACAGGGGATGTATAATTCACCCCTCCACTTT. Its translation: CASSLGQGMYNSPLHF. The rearrangement uses TRBV7-9 and TRBJ1-6; 8 nucleotides line up with TRBD1. Looked up from germline, CDR1 is SEHNR and CDR2 is FQNEAQ (reference sequence). J lost 4 bases, V lost 1 base, and 3 bases had no gene match. The CDR3 length is 16 residues.

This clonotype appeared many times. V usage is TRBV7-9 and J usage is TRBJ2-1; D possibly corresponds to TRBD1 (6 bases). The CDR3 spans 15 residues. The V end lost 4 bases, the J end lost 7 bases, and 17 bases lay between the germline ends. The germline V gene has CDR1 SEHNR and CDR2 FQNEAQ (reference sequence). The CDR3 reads CASSSWDTFVNEQFF. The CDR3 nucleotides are TGTGCCAGCAGCTCTTGGGACACCTTTGTAAATGAGCAGTTCTTC.

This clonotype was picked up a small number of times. In DNA form, the CDR3 reads TGCAGCGTTCAGGATAGGGGCCCCACAGATACGCAGTATTTT. It encodes CSVQDRGPTDTQYF. The rearrangement joins TRBV29-1 to TRBJ2-3; perhaps TRBD1 as D (5 bases). This CDR3 is built from 14 residues. Between the trimmed V and J ends, which lost 5 bases and 2 bases, there was a span of 14 bases. From germline, CDR1 is SQVTM and CDR2 ANQGSEA.

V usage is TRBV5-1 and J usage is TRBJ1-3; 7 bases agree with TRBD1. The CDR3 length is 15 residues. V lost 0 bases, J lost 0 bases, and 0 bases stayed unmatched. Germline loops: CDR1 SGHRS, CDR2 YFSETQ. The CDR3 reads CASSLGTGSGNTIYF. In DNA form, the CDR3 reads TGCGCCAGCAGCTTGGGGACAGGCTCTGGAAACACCATATATTTT.

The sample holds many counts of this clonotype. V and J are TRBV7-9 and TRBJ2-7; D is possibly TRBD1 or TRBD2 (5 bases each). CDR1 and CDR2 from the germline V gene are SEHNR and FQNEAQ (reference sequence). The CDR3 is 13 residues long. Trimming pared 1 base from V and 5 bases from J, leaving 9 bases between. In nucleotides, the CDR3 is TGTGCCAGCAGCTTAGAATGGGACCACGAGCAGTACTTC. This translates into CASSLEWDHEQYF.

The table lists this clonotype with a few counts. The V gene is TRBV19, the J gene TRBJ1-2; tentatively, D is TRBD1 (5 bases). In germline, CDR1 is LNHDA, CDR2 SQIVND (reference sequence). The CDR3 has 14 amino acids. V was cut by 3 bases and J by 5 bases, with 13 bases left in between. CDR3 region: CASSIQGTLYGYTF. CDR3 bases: TGTGCCAGTAGTATCCAGGGAACCTTATATGGCTACACCTTC.

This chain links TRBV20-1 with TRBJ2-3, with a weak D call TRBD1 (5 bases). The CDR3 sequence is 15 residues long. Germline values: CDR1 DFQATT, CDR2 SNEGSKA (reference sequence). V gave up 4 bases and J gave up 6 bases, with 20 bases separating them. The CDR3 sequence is CSATPPPRAQDTQYF. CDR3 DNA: TGCAGTGCTACCCCTCCGCCCAGGGCGCAGGATACGCAGTATTTT.

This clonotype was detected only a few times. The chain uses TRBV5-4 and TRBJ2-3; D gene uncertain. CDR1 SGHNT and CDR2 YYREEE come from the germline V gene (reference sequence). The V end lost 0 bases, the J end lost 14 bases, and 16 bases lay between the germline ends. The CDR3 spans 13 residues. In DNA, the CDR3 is TGTGCCAGCAGCTTGGGATCGGGTCCCCACCGGTATTTT. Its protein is CASSLGSGPHRYF.